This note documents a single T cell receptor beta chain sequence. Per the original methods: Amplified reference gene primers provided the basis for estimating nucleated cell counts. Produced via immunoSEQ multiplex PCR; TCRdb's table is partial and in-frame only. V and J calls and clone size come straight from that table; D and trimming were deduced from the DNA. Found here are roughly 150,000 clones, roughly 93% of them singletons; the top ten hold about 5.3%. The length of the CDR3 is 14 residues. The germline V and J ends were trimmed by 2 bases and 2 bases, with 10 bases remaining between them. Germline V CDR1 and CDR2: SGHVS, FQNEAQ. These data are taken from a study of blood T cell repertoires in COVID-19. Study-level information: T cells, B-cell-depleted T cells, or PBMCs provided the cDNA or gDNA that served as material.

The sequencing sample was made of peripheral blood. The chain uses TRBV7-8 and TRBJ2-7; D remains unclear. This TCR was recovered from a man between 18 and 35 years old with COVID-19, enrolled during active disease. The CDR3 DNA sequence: TGTGCCAGCAGCTTACCCAGTGGTGCCTACGAGCAGTACTTC. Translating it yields CASSLPSGAYEQYF.